A selection of T cell receptor beta chains follows, all from one sample in a study of CD8 T cells in Susac syndrome. One entry per CDR3 protein results from TCRdb running MiXCR on the immunoSEQ multiplex PCR reads. The sample records a few hundred thousand distinct CDR3 sequences, over 90% being singletons. The sequenced sample was CD4+ T cells from PBMCs. The receptors come from a human donor with Susac syndrome. The conserved cysteine and the conserved F or W are not part of the CDR3 here. Fields, in order: CDR3 length, V gene, J gene, CDR3 protein.

len: 15; v_gene: TRBV4-3; j_gene: TRBJ2-3; CDR3aa: ASSQTSGGANPDTQY
len: 13; v_gene: TRBV11-2; j_gene: TRBJ2-5; CDR3aa: ASSLDSAGEGTQY
len: 13; v_gene: TRBV7-9; j_gene: TRBJ1-1; CDR3aa: ASSLMGRGDTEAF
len: 12; v_gene: TRBV20-1; j_gene: TRBJ1-4; CDR3aa: SAFPGLAGEKLF
len: 13; v_gene: TRBV30; j_gene: TRBJ1-5; CDR3aa: AWSVNGQGGQPQH
len: 13; v_gene: TRBV24-1; j_gene: TRBJ2-1; CDR3aa: ATSEGRGITNEQF
len: 11; v_gene: TRBV24-1; j_gene: TRBJ2-2; CDR3aa: ATSGAGTGELF
len: 10; v_gene: TRBV20-1; j_gene: TRBJ2-7; CDR3aa: SARDLGWEQY
len: 16; v_gene: TRBV20-1; j_gene: TRBJ2-3; CDR3aa: SAQTALGLAGQADTQY
len: 13; v_gene: TRBV7-3; j_gene: TRBJ2-2; CDR3aa: ASSLDTGDTGELF
len: 13; v_gene: TRBV4-2; j_gene: TRBJ1-2; CDR3aa: ASSQGTGTHAGYT
len: 15; v_gene: TRBV20-1; j_gene: TRBJ2-3; CDR3aa: SARGGTSGPSTDTQY
len: 13; v_gene: TRBV6-2/TRBV6-3; j_gene: TRBJ1-4; CDR3aa: ASGRTGATNEKLF
len: 11; v_gene: TRBV9; j_gene: TRBJ1-5; CDR3aa: ASSVGLGQPQH
len: 13; v_gene: TRBV18; j_gene: TRBJ2-1; CDR3aa: ASSPPGRMFNEQF
len: 11; v_gene: TRBV6-5; j_gene: TRBJ2-7; CDR3aa: ASRDRGWGEQY
len: 10; v_gene: TRBV18; j_gene: TRBJ2-7; CDR3aa: ASSPYGFEQY
len: 12; v_gene: TRBV6-2/TRBV6-3; j_gene: TRBJ2-2; CDR3aa: ASSKGPAAGELF
len: 11; v_gene: TRBV9; j_gene: TRBJ1-5; CDR3aa: ASSVDPFRPQH
len: 12; v_gene: TRBV5-1; j_gene: TRBJ2-7; CDR3aa: ASSPSSGNYEQY
len: 12; v_gene: TRBV20-1; j_gene: TRBJ1-1; CDR3aa: SARASGQGTEAF
len: 14; v_gene: TRBV30; j_gene: TRBJ2-1; CDR3aa: AWSVISGGLRSEQF
len: 14; v_gene: TRBV14; j_gene: TRBJ2-3; CDR3aa: ASSQRSSSGTDTQY
len: 12; v_gene: TRBV29-1; j_gene: TRBJ1-6; CDR3aa: SVAGQGWNSPLH
len: 10; v_gene: TRBV30; j_gene: TRBJ2-7; CDR3aa: AWRPFLGSQY
len: 12; v_gene: TRBV29-1; j_gene: TRBJ2-7; CDR3aa: SVADRVSSYEQY
len: 11; v_gene: TRBV27; j_gene: TRBJ1-2; CDR3aa: ASQSGNGYGYT
len: 10; v_gene: TRBV20-1; j_gene: TRBJ1-1; CDR3aa: SARDLSTEAF
len: 11; v_gene: TRBV28; j_gene: TRBJ2-3; CDR3aa: ASSFSGQWIRY
len: 11; v_gene: TRBV20-1; j_gene: TRBJ1-2; CDR3aa: SASLPGRFGYT
len: 12; v_gene: TRBV9; j_gene: TRBJ2-7; CDR3aa: ASSVDGGPYEQY
len: 13; v_gene: TRBV4-3; j_gene: TRBJ1-5; CDR3aa: ASSQERDTDQPQH
len: 11; v_gene: TRBV28; j_gene: TRBJ2-1; CDR3aa: ASKGRSYNEQF
len: 14; v_gene: TRBV29-1; j_gene: TRBJ2-3; CDR3aa: SVDSIGASGGDTQY
len: 12; v_gene: TRBV9; j_gene: TRBJ2-4; CDR3aa: ASSPRGVKNIQY
len: 12; v_gene: TRBV30; j_gene: TRBJ1-5; CDR3aa: AWSGQMGNQPQH
len: 10; v_gene: TRBV24-1; j_gene: TRBJ1-2; CDR3aa: ATSQTGAGYT
len: 12; v_gene: TRBV20-1; j_gene: TRBJ1-4; CDR3aa: SARYALGNEKLF
len: 13; v_gene: TRBV5-1; j_gene: TRBJ1-6; CDR3aa: ASSLDGVFGSPLH
len: 10; v_gene: TRBV10-3; j_gene: TRBJ1-2; CDR3aa: AISNLNYGYT
len: 12; v_gene: TRBV30; j_gene: TRBJ1-2; CDR3aa: AWAQTGHLGGYT
len: 14; v_gene: TRBV2; j_gene: TRBJ2-2; CDR3aa: ASTPAGGPGSGELF
len: 10; v_gene: TRBV28; j_gene: TRBJ1-2; CDR3aa: AARAGVYGYT
len: 13; v_gene: TRBV2; j_gene: TRBJ2-3; CDR3aa: ASRRFETSTDTQY
len: 13; v_gene: TRBV5-4; j_gene: TRBJ2-3; CDR3aa: ASSLNTGSTDTQY
len: 12; v_gene: TRBV11-2; j_gene: TRBJ1-1; CDR3aa: ASSFPRQAPEAF
len: 13; v_gene: TRBV12-3/TRBV12-4; j_gene: TRBJ2-5; CDR3aa: ASSRHRDGEETQY
len: 12; v_gene: TRBV9; j_gene: TRBJ2-7; CDR3aa: ASSVATPGGEQY
len: 12; v_gene: TRBV27; j_gene: TRBJ1-2; CDR3aa: ASSGQNMGYGYT
len: 13; v_gene: TRBV7-6; j_gene: TRBJ1-2; CDR3aa: ASSLTDGVNYGYT
len: 11; v_gene: TRBV5-4; j_gene: TRBJ1-1; CDR3aa: ASSLVQGAEAF
len: 13; v_gene: TRBV20-1; j_gene: TRBJ2-3; CDR3aa: SASHPGQPTDTQY
len: 10; v_gene: TRBV5-5; j_gene: TRBJ1-1; CDR3aa: ASSLQTVSAF
len: 11; v_gene: TRBV19; j_gene: TRBJ1-4; CDR3aa: ATATGVGEKLF
len: 11; v_gene: TRBV12-3/TRBV12-4; j_gene: TRBJ2-2; CDR3aa: ASSLRGGGELF
len: 11; v_gene: TRBV5-6; j_gene: TRBJ1-1; CDR3aa: ASSLAGTSEAF
len: 15; v_gene: TRBV3-1; j_gene: TRBJ1-5; CDR3aa: ASSQGFGQGEAQPQH
len: 9; v_gene: TRBV20-1; j_gene: TRBJ2-5; CDR3aa: SAKTQETQY
len: 10; v_gene: TRBV14; j_gene: TRBJ2-1; CDR3aa: ASSHSGNEQF
len: 11; v_gene: TRBV14; j_gene: TRBJ1-1; CDR3aa: ASSSARATEAF